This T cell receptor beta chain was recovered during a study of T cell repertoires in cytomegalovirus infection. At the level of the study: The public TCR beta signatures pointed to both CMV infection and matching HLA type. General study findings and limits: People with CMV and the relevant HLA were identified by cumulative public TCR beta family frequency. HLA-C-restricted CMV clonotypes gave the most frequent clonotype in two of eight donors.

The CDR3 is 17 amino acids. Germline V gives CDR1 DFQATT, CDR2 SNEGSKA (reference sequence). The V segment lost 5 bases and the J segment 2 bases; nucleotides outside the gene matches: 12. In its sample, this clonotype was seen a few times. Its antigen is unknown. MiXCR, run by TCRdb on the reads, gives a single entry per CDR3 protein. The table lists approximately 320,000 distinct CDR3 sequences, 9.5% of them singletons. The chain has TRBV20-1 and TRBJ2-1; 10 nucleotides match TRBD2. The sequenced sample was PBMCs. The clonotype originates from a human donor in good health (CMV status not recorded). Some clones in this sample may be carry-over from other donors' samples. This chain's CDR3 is CSAAPLAGVGTYNEQFF. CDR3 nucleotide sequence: TGCAGTGCTGCACCTCTAGCGGGAGTAGGGACCTACAATGAGCAGTTCTTC.